This T cell receptor beta chain appears in the sequencing data of a study of T cell responses to AZD1222 COVID-19 vaccine. Assay used: immunoSEQ multiplex PCR; TCRdb lists only in-frame clones, some missing. The sample has roughly 93,000 clones, 75% to 90% seen once. Germline V gives CDR1 SNHLY, CDR2 FYNNEI. The CDR3 totals 14 residues. The germline V and J ends were trimmed by 5 bases and 7 bases, with 15 bases remaining between them. The chain links TRBV2 to TRBJ1-5; possibly TRBD1 for D (5 bases). The source of this sequence is an adult in good health. The source was peripheral blood, collected on day 0 of AZD1222 vaccination. This CDR3 is CASSPGAGRQPQHF. In nucleotides, the CDR3 is TGTGCCAGCAGTCCGGGAGCAGGGCGGCAGCCCCAGCATTTT.